These 28 T cell receptor beta chains were all obtained from the same sample, sequenced in a study of CD8 T cells in Susac syndrome. A quantity of about 0.45 to 1 ug RNA underwent reverse transcription using random hexamers. TCRdb fed the immunoSEQ multiplex PCR reads into MiXCR, producing one record per CDR3 protein. The sample includes about 140,000 distinct CDR3 sequences, approximately 95% of them seen just once. Sequencing used CD4+ T cells from PBMCs. The receptors stem from a human donor with Susac syndrome.

This chain uses TRBV7-9 with TRBJ2-7, with TRBD2 matching over 10 bases. Germline loops: CDR1 SEHNR, CDR2 FQNEAQ (reference sequence). This CDR3 spans 14 amino acids. V was clipped by 4 bases and J by 3 bases; unmatched bases: 3. CDR3 protein: CASSSRTSGYEQYF. As DNA, the CDR3 is TGTGCCAGCAGCTCACGGACTAGCGGCTACGAGCAGTACTTC.

The chain uses TRBV2 and TRBJ2-7; perhaps TRBD1 as D (6 bases). Trimming took 7 bases from V and 7 from J, leaving 17 bases between them. Per the germline V gene, CDR1 is SNHLY and CDR2 is FYNNEI. This CDR3 region has 13 residues. The CDR3, as DNA: TGTGCCAGCACACTGGACAGATCAGGGGAGCAGTACTTC. Amino acid sequence: CASTLDRSGEQYF.

J is TRBJ1-2 and V is TRBV4-1, with D perhaps TRBD1 (6 bases). The CDR3 extends over 14 amino acids. V dropped 4 bases and J dropped 7 bases, with 16 bases sitting between them. CDR1 and CDR2 (germline): MGHRA, YSYEKL. CDR3 DNA sequence: TGCGCCAGCAGCCTCAAACCAGGGGAGAGTGGCTACACCTTC. Its protein product is CASSLKPGESGYTF.

This chain joins TRBV30 and TRBJ1-5; D possibly corresponds to TRBD1 (6 bases). Germline V gives CDR1 GTSNPN, CDR2 SVGIG (reference sequence). This CDR3 has 14 residues. Deletions cut 2 bases from V and 6 bases from J, with 14 bases between. CDR3 in amino acids: CAWSSQGIGQPQHF. The CDR3 region has the DNA TGTGCCTGGAGTTCACAGGGTATCGGTCAGCCCCAGCATTTT.

V is TRBV3-1 and J is TRBJ1-2, with D possibly TRBD1 on 5 matching bases. V lost 2 bases, J lost 7 bases, and 11 bases lay in between. This CDR3 comprises 13 residues. The germline CDR1 and CDR2 sequences are LGHDT and YNNKEL (reference sequence). The CDR3 coding sequence is TGTGCCAGCAGCCAAAGGGGAGGGAGTGGCTACACCTTC. This gives the protein CASSQRGGSGYTF.

The genes are TRBV20-1 and TRBJ2-3; 8 bases line up with TRBD2. CDR1 and CDR2 from the germline V gene are DFQATT and SNEGSKA (reference sequence). The CDR3 sequence is 14 residues long. V shed 1 base and J 4 bases; nucleotides not matched to a gene: 4. The CDR3, as DNA: TGCAGTGCTAGAGCGGGGGGGCCGGCAGATACGCAGTATTTT. This encodes CSARAGGPADTQYF.

This chain connects TRBV15 to TRBJ1-1; D uncertain. This CDR3 has 12 residues. Germline V gene lookup returns CDR1 LNHNV and CDR2 YYDKDF (reference sequence). V dropped 9 bases and J dropped 5 bases, with 13 bases sitting between them. This chain's CDR3 is CATRRGTTEAFF. CDR3 coding DNA: TGTGCCACTAGGCGGGGAACGACTGAAGCTTTCTTT.

The chain combines TRBV29-1 with TRBJ1-2, with TRBD1 matching 7 bases. The germline gives CDR1 SQVTM, CDR2 ANQGSEA. The CDR3 extends over 14 amino acids. The V segment lost 4 bases and the J segment 0 bases; nucleotides outside the gene matches: 5. CDR3 nucleotides: TGCAGCGTTGTACCCGGGACAGCTAACTATGGCTACACCTTC. The encoded protein is CSVVPGTANYGYTF.

This chain connects TRBV10-2 to TRBJ1-5; D remains unclear. Germline CDR1 and CDR2: WSHSY and SAAADI. Trimming left V 5 bases short and J 10 bases short, with 18 bases between. This CDR3 has 14 amino acids. The CDR3 DNA is TGCGCCAGCAGTACCGACATTATATTGGGCCCCCAGCATTTT. Translated, it gives CASSTDIILGPQHF.

The chain couples TRBV28 to TRBJ2-7; D unresolved. Trimming took off 6 bases at V and 3 bases at J, with 18 bases between the two ends. Germline CDR1 and CDR2: MDHEN and SYDVKM. The CDR3 has 15 residues. This chain's CDR3 is CASSPTLVGVYEQYF. The CDR3 DNA reads TGTGCCAGCAGCCCGACCCTAGTTGGGGTCTACGAGCAGTACTTC.

The chain joins TRBV29-1 to TRBJ2-5; 9 bases agree with TRBD2. The CDR3 contains 14 residues. The V segment lost 4 bases and the J segment 4 bases; nucleotides outside the gene matches: 7. Germline CDR1 and CDR2: SQVTM and ANQGSEA. The CDR3 region has the DNA TGCAGCGTTGTCCCCTTGCGGGAGGGAGAGACCCAGTACTTC. Translating it yields CSVVPLREGETQYF.

The V and J genes are TRBV7-6 and TRBJ1-3; 9 positions match TRBD1. The CDR3 consists of 15 residues. J was trimmed by 6 bases and V by 4 bases; bases with no gene match: 7. Germline-derived CDR1 and CDR2 are SGHVS and FNYEAQ. The CDR3 sequence: CASSSGQGKINTIYF. CDR3 nucleotides: TGTGCCAGCAGCTCCGGACAGGGGAAAATAAACACCATATATTTT.

The chain uses TRBV4-2 and TRBJ2-7; tentative D call: TRBD1 (7 bases). This CDR3 comprises 15 residues. Trimming shortened V by 1 base and J by 2 bases, and 12 bases separated the two germline ends. CDR1 is LGHNA, CDR2 YNFKEQ, per germline. The CDR3 DNA follows: TGTGCCAGCAGCCAAGTGGAGGGGACAGCCTACGAGCAGTACTTC. It specifies CASSQVEGTAYEQYF.

The gene calls are TRBV5-1 and TRBJ2-2, with D possibly TRBD1 on 5 matching bases. Trimming left V 4 bases short and J 4 bases short, with 14 bases between. The CDR3 loop spans 15 amino acids. Germline lookup yields CDR1 SGHRS and CDR2 YFSETQ. This CDR3 reads CASSPTGHFTGELFF. CDR3 coding DNA: TGCGCCAGCAGCCCCACCGGACACTTCACCGGGGAGCTGTTTTTT.

The chain links TRBV12-3 or TRBV12-4 to TRBJ2-3; tentatively, D is TRBD2 (5 bases). The V and J ends lost 7 bases and 0 bases respectively, with 17 bases between them. This CDR3 region has 16 residues. The CDR3 nucleotides read TGTGCCAGCACCGACACCGTCGGGGATAGCACAGATACGCAGTATTTT. It codes for CASTDTVGDSTDTQYF.

The J gene is TRBJ1-4, the V gene TRBV4-1, with D uncertain. The CDR3 sequence is 14 residues long. Trimming pared 2 bases from V and 0 bases from J, leaving 4 bases between. Germline assignment: CDR1 MGHRA and CDR2 YSYEKL. CDR3: CASSQTATNEKLFF. The CDR3 nucleotides are TGCGCCAGCAGCCAAACGGCAACTAATGAAAAACTGTTTTTT.

This chain uses TRBV20-1 with TRBJ1-2; 10 nucleotides align to TRBD1. The CDR3 has 15 amino acids. The germline V gene encodes CDR1 DFQATT and CDR2 SNEGSKA (reference sequence). V shed 6 bases and J 7 bases; nucleotides not matched to a gene: 14. Written as DNA, the CDR3 is TGCAGTGCGCCGACAGGGGGCTCCACTATTGGTGGCTACACCTTC. Encoded protein: CSAPTGGSTIGGYTF.

This sequence joins TRBV30 and TRBJ2-1; 7 nucleotides align to TRBD1. Trimming took 5 bases from V and 3 from J; bases not matched to a gene: 4. This CDR3 region has 13 residues. The V gene's germline CDR1 is GTSNPN and CDR2 SVGIG (reference sequence). The chain's CDR3 is CAWPGGNYNEQFF. The DNA of the CDR3 is TGTGCCTGGCCAGGGGGAAACTACAATGAGCAGTTCTTC. The entire variable domain, with the rest obtained from reference TRBV30 and TRBJ2-1, is as follows: SQTIHQWPATLVQPVGSPLSLECTVEGTSNPNLYWYRQAAGRGLQLLFYSVGIGQISSEVPQNLSASRPQDRQFILSSKKLLLSDSGFYLCAWPGGNYNEQFFGPGTRLTVL.

The gene calls are TRBV5-4 and TRBJ1-1; D unclear. CDR1 is SGHNT and CDR2 is YYREEE in the germline V gene (reference sequence). V gave up 6 bases and J gave up 1 base, with 10 bases separating them. The CDR3 totals 13 residues. Here the CDR3 reads CASTLDPNTEAFF. CDR3 DNA sequence: TGTGCCAGCACCCTAGATCCGAACACTGAAGCTTTCTTT.

This chain uses TRBV12-3 or TRBV12-4 with TRBJ1-1; D remains ambiguous. CDR3 length: 12 amino acids. The ends were cut back, 5 bases at V and 0 bases at J, with 4 bases in the middle. Here the CDR3 reads CASSRMNTEAFF. The CDR3 nucleotides are TGTGCCAGCAGTCGAATGAACACTGAAGCTTTCTTT.

This clonotype came up once. This rearrangement joins TRBV9 to TRBJ1-1; TRBD1 agrees at 8 bases. The CDR3 covers 16 residues. The germline CDR1 and CDR2 sequences are SGDLS and YYNGEE. The junction had 13 bases not matched to a gene; V was cut back by 4 bases and J by 5 bases. CDR3 in DNA: TGTGCCAGCAGCCCGACCCCCACAGGGGGTGGGACTGAAGCTTTCTTT. Amino acid sequence: CASSPTPTGGGTEAFF.

As DNA, the CDR3 is TGTGCCAGCAGTTTCGAGGCTGAAGCTTTCTTT. This sequence encodes CASSFEAEAFF. The J gene is TRBJ1-1, the V gene TRBV12-3 or TRBV12-4; no definite D call. The CDR3 is made up of 11 amino acids. Trimming took off 3 bases at V and 6 bases at J, with 5 bases between the two ends.

The table lists this clonotype with a count of one. The rearrangement links TRBV29-1 to TRBJ1-1, with 9 bases identical to TRBD1. Germline trimming cut 7 bases from V and 1 base from J; bases unmatched to any gene: 4. The CDR3 runs 13 residues. Looked up from germline, CDR1 is SQVTM and CDR2 is ANQGSEA. The CDR3 sequence: CSARTGANTEAFF. DNA of the CDR3: TGCAGCGCAAGGACAGGGGCGAACACTGAAGCTTTCTTT.

This clonotype was observed a single time. V is TRBV29-1 and J is TRBJ1-2; D ambiguous. V was shortened by 5 bases and J by 4 bases, with 14 bases between the two germline ends. Germline CDR1 is SQVTM and CDR2 is ANQGSEA. The CDR3 contains 13 residues. The CDR3 DNA sequence: TGCAGCGTTCAGGCGGCTTCTCCCTATGGCTACACCTTC. Translated: CSVQAASPYGYTF.

The CDR3 here is CAWSRNRLAGVETQYF. CDR3 bases: TGTGCCTGGAGCAGAAACCGACTAGCGGGGGTAGAGACCCAGTACTTC. This chain connects TRBV30 to TRBJ2-5, with 12 bases identical to TRBD2. This CDR3 comprises 16 residues. Trimming removed 3 bases from V and 4 bases from J; junction bases left unmatched: 9. Looked up from germline, CDR1 is GTSNPN and CDR2 is SVGIG (reference sequence).

The chain joins TRBV5-4 to TRBJ2-3; 9 nucleotides line up with TRBD1. V was pared by 4 bases and J by 2 bases, with 8 bases of the junction left unmatched. This CDR3 has 16 amino acids. The germline V gene has CDR1 SGHNT and CDR2 YYREEE (reference sequence). In DNA form, the CDR3 reads TGTGCCAGCAGCAACCGGGACAGGGACCCCACAGATACGCAGTATTTT. Amino acid sequence: CASSNRDRDPTDTQYF.

This chain connects TRBV12-3 or TRBV12-4 to TRBJ2-5; D is tentatively TRBD1 or TRBD2 (5 bases each). V was shortened by 6 bases and J by 5 bases, with 16 bases between the two germline ends. CDR3 length: 14 residues. The CDR3 reads CASSLGTTGETQYF. For the CDR3, the DNA is TGTGCCAGCAGCCTCGGGACGACGGGGGAGACCCAGTACTTC.

A word on this clonotype: The conserved final phenylalanine or tryptophan is absent from the CDR3, which likely points to a read error. This rearrangement joins TRBV18 to TRBJ1-2; D unclear. Germline CDR1 KGHSH, CDR2 LQKENI. The CDR3 runs 13 residues. The V end lost 2 bases, the J end lost 7 bases, and 11 bases lay between the germline ends. CDR3 nucleotides: TGTGCCAGCTCACCAAGGGATAGCGGTGGCTACACCCTC. Protein product: CASSPRDSGGYTL.